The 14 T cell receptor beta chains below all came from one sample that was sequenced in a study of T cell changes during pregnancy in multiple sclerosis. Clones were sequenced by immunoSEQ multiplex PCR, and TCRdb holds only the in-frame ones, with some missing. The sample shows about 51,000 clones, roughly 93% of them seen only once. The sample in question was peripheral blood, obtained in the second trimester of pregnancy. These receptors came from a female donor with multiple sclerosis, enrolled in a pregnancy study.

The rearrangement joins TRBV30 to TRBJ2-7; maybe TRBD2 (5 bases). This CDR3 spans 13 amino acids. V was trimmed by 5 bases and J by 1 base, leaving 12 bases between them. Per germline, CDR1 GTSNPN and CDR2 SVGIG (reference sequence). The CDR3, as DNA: TGTGCCTGGGCCTTTGGGAGTTCCTACGAGCAGTACTTC. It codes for CAWAFGSSYEQYF.

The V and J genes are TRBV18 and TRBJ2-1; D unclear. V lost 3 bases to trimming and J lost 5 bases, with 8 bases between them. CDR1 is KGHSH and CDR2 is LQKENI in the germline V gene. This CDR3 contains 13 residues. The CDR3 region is CASSPRQNNEQFF. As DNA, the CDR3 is TGTGCCAGCTCACCGAGGCAGAACAATGAGCAGTTCTTC.

In DNA form, the CDR3 reads TGTGCCAGCAGCGAACAGGGCCCTACTGAAGCTTTCTTT. Its translation: CASSEQGPTEAFF. The chain recombines TRBV7-2 with TRBJ1-1; D perhaps matches TRBD1 (6 bases). Trimming removed 5 bases from V and 5 bases from J, with 12 bases in between. Germline CDR1 and CDR2: SGHTA and FQGNSA. This CDR3 is 13 amino acids long.

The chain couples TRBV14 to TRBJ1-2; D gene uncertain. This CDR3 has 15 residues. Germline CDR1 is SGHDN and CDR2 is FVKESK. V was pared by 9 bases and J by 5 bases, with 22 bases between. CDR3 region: CARRTHTLTTYGYTF. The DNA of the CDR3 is TGTGCCAGACGTACCCATACGCTCACGACATATGGCTACACCTTC.

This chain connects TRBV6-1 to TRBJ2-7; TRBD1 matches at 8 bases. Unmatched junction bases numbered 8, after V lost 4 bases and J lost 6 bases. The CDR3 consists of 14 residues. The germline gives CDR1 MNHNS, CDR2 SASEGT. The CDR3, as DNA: TGTGCCAGCAGTGGAGGACAGGGCAGGGGCGAGCAGTACTTC. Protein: CASSGGQGRGEQYF.

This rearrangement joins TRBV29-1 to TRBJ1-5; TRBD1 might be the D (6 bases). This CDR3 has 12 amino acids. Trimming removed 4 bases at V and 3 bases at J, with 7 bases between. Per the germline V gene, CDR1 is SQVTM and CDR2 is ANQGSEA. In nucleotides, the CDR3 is TGCAGCGTTGGACAGGACAATCAGCCCCAGCATTTT. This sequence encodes CSVGQDNQPQHF.

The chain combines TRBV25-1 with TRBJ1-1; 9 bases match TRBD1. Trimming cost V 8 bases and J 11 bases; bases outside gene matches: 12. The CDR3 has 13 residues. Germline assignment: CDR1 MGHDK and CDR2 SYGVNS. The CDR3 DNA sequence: TGTGCCAGCCAACAGGGGGCGATTCCGCCCGCTTTCTTT. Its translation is CASQQGAIPPAFF.

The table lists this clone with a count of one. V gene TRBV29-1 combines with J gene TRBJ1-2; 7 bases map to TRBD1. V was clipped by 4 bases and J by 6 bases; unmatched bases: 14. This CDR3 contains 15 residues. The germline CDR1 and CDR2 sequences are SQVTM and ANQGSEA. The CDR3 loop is CSVAPRPPTGNGYTF. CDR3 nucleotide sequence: TGCAGCGTTGCTCCACGCCCCCCGACAGGGAATGGCTACACCTTC.

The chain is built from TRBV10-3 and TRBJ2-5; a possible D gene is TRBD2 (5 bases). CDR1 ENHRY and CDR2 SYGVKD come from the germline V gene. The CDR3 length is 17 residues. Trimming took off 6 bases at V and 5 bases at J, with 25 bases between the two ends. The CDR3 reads CAISPSGGTPRAETQYF. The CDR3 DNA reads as TGTGCCATCAGCCCGTCCGGAGGCACTCCTAGGGCGGAGACCCAGTACTTC.

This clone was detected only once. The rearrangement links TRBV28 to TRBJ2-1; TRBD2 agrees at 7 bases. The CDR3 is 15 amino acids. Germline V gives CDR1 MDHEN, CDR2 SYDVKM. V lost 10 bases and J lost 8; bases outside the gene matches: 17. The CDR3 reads CATRTDREAEDEQFF. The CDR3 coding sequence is TGTGCCACCCGCACCGACCGGGAGGCCGAGGATGAGCAGTTCTTC.

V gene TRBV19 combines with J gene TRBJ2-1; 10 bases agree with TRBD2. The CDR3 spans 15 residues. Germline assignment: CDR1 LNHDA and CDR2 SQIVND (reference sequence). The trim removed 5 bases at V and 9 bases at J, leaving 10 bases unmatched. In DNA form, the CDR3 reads TGTGCCAGTAGTTTCCGATCGGGACTAGCGAGTGAGCAGTTCTTC. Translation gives CASSFRSGLASEQFF.

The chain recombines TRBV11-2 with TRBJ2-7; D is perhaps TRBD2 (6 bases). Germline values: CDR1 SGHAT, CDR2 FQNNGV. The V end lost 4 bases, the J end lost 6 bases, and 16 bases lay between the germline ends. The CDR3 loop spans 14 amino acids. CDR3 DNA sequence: TGTGCCAGCAGCTCGCAACTGACTAGATCCGAGCAGTACTTC. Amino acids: CASSSQLTRSEQYF.

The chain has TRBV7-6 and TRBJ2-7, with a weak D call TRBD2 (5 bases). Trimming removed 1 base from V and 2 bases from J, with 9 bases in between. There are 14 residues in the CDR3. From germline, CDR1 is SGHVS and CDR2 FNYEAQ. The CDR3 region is CASSLVEGPYEQYF. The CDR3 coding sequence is TGTGCCAGCAGCTTAGTAGAGGGCCCCTACGAGCAGTACTTC. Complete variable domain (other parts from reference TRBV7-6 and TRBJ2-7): GAGVSQSPRYKVTKRGQDVALRCDPISGHVSLYWYRQALGQGPEFLTYFNYEAQQDKSGLPNDRFSAERPEGSISTLTIQRTEQRDSAMYRCASSLVEGPYEQYFGPGTRLTVT.

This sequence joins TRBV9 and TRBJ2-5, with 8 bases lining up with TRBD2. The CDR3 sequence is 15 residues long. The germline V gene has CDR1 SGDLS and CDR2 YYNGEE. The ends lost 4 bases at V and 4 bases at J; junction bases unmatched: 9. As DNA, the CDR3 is TGTGCCAGCAGCTCGGGGACTAGTAGTTTAGAGACCCAGTACTTC. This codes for CASSSGTSSLETQYF.